The 8 T cell receptor beta chains reported below all come from one sample, sequenced in a study of blood T cell repertoires in COVID-19. This table comes from immunoSEQ multiplex PCR, and its TCRdb copy is limited to in-frame clones, with some not included. The table includes about 370,000 clones, 75% to 90% detected once. Sequencing was carried out using PBMCs or T cells enriched from blood (not recorded which). These receptors were taken from a man between 18 and 35 years old who had recovered from COVID-19.

The chain employs TRBV5-5 and TRBJ2-7; 8 bases line up with TRBD2. CDR1 and CDR2 (germline): SGHKS, YYEKEE (reference sequence). Trimming at V came to 0 bases and at J to 4 bases, leaving 9 bases not matched to a gene. This CDR3 spans 16 amino acids. CDR3 DNA sequence: TGTGCCAGCAGCTTGGCCGGTAGCGGGGAGGGTTACGAGCAGTACTTC. It is translated as CASSLAGSGEGYEQYF.

The chain links TRBV15 to TRBJ1-2; the D is unclear. With 0 bases removed from V and 6 bases from J, the gap between germline ends came to 17 bases. Germline loops: CDR1 LNHNV, CDR2 YYDKDF (reference sequence). The CDR3 has 16 residues. The CDR3 DNA reads TGTGCCACCAGCAGAGAAGCGGCTAGGGAGTTAGATGGCTACACCTTC. It translates to CATSREAARELDGYTF. The complete variable domain, with remaining parts taken from reference TRBV15 and TRBJ1-2, reads DAMVIQNPRYQVTQFGKPVTLSCSQTLNHNVMYWYQQKSSQAPKLLFHYYDKDFNNEADTPDNFQSRRPNTSFCFLDIRSPGLGDTAMYLCATSREAARELDGYTFGSGTRLTVV.

The chain uses TRBV28 and TRBJ1-2; D is unresolved. Per germline, CDR1 MDHEN and CDR2 SYDVKM. V dropped 10 bases and J dropped 6 bases, with 9 bases sitting between them. This CDR3 is built from 10 residues. CDR3 amino acids: CATARDGYTF. In DNA form, the CDR3 reads TGTGCCACAGCCCGGGATGGCTACACCTTC.

The chain has TRBV24-1 and TRBJ2-3; TRBD1 matches at 10 bases. After removal of 10 bases from V and 3 bases from J, the junction contained 0 bases not matched to a gene. The CDR3 runs to 12 residues. CDR1 and CDR2 (germline): KGHDR, SFDVKD. As DNA, the CDR3 is TGTGCCACGGGACAGGGGACAGATACGCAGTATTTT. Its protein is CATGQGTDTQYF.

This clone came up a few times. The chain combines TRBV10-3 with TRBJ1-6; possibly TRBD1 for D (6 bases). This CDR3 contains 16 residues. Germline V gene data show CDR1 as ENHRY and CDR2 as SYGVKD. V was cut by 0 bases and J by 8 bases, with 14 bases left in between. CDR3 coding DNA: TGTGCCATCAGTGAGTCGACGGGGGGCGCCGATTCACCCCTCCACTTT. This codes for CAISESTGGADSPLHF.

The gene calls are TRBV7-6 and TRBJ2-6; D perhaps matches TRBD1 (6 bases). Trimming removed 3 bases from V and 1 base from J, with 25 bases in between. The length of the CDR3 is 21 residues. The germline gives CDR1 SGHVS, CDR2 FNYEAQ. Here the CDR3 DNA reads TGTGCCAGCAGCTTTCCCCAAGGTTTGGCAGGGGATCTATCTGGGGCCAACGTCCTGACTTTC. Translated, it gives CASSFPQGLAGDLSGANVLTF.

V and J are TRBV19 and TRBJ2-7; tentatively, D is TRBD2 (6 bases). V lost 5 bases and J lost 2, with 25 bases in between. CDR3 length: 18 amino acids. Per germline, CDR1 LNHDA and CDR2 SQIVND (reference sequence). The DNA of the CDR3 is TGTGCCAGTAGTTTCACCCCCCCGAGACTAGTCGGGCCCTACGAGCAGTACTTC. Its translation: CASSFTPPRLVGPYEQYF. The entire variable domain, with the rest obtained from reference TRBV19 and TRBJ2-7, is as follows: DGGITQSPKYLFRKEGQNVTLSCEQNLNHDAMYWYRQDPGQGLRLIYYSQIVNDFQKGDIAEGYSVSREKKESFPLTVTSAQKNPTAFYLCASSFTPPRLVGPYEQYFGPGTRLTVT.

This chain connects TRBV7-7 to TRBJ2-1; 8 bases agree with TRBD1. This CDR3 has 15 amino acids. Germline V gene data show CDR1 as SSHAT and CDR2 as FNYEAQ (reference sequence). Trimming cost V 5 bases and J 5 bases; bases outside gene matches: 8. As DNA, the CDR3 is TGTGCCAGCAGCATCGACAGGGGCGCTAACAATGAGCAGTTCTTC. It translates to CASSIDRGANNEQFF.